The 18 T cell receptor beta chains presented below share a single source sample, sequenced in a study of identical twins. One entry per CDR3 protein, called by TCRdb with MiXCR from the 5' RACE reads. The sample shows about 890,000 distinct CDR3 sequences, around 12% of them seen only once. This same sample was also part of a study on yellow fever vaccine responses in identical twins.

Material for sequencing was PBMCs. The receptors come from a woman aged 18-29 years in good health.

This clonotype was detected only a few times. The rearrangement uses TRBV12-3 or TRBV12-4 and TRBJ2-7; 9 bases align to TRBD1. V trimming: 6 bases; J trimming: 2 bases; junction bases outside the gene matches: 2. The CDR3 has 13 residues. The CDR3 sequence is CASSRDRAYEQYV. The CDR3 DNA reads TGTGCCAGCAGCCGGGACAGGGCCTACGAGCAGTACGTC.

The chain is built from TRBV20-1 and TRBJ2-2, with D tentatively TRBD1 (6 bases). V lost 6 bases and J 7 bases, leaving 15 bases between the germline ends. The CDR3 totals 13 residues. Germline values: CDR1 DFQATT, CDR2 SNEGSKA (reference sequence). The CDR3 loop reads CSAGGLSRGELFF. Written as DNA, the CDR3 is TGCAGTGCAGGGGGATTGAGTCGCGGGGAGCTGTTTTTT.

This clonotype came up a few times. The chain carries TRBV3-1 and TRBJ2-1, with 7 positions matching TRBD1. The germline V gene encodes CDR1 LGHDT and CDR2 YNNKEL (reference sequence). Trimming cost V 3 bases and J 9 bases; bases outside gene matches: 5. CDR3 size: 13 residues. The CDR3 nucleotides are TGTGCCAGCAGCCACAGTTCAGGGGGTGAGCAGTTCTTC. It codes for CASSHSSGGEQFF.

Many counts were recorded for this clonotype. The chain carries TRBV24-1 and TRBJ1-1; D remains unclear. Germline loops: CDR1 KGHDR, CDR2 SFDVKD. CDR3 length: 13 residues. The V and J ends lost 9 bases and 0 bases respectively, with 10 bases between them. The CDR3 here is CATSSLLNTEAFF. CDR3 sequence (DNA): TGTGCCACCTCTAGCTTATTGAACACTGAAGCTTTCTTT.

The chain couples TRBV6-5 to TRBJ2-7, with D unresolved. The length of the CDR3 is 15 residues. V was cut by 2 bases and J by 0 bases, with 11 bases left in between. Germline CDR1 MNHEY, CDR2 SVGAGI. DNA of the CDR3: TGTGCCAGCAGTTACGCAGCTACGGACTCCTACGAGCAGTACGTC. Amino acids: CASSYAATDSYEQYV.

This clonotype was seen at least ten times. The chain couples TRBV25-1 to TRBJ1-6; 10 nucleotides align to TRBD1. The junction had 1 base not matched to a gene; V was cut back by 7 bases and J by 7 bases. The CDR3 runs to 13 residues. Germline assignment: CDR1 MGHDK and CDR2 SYGVNS. The CDR3 bases are TGTGCCAGCAAGGGACAGGGGAATTCACCCCTCCACTTT. This translates into CASKGQGNSPLHF.

This clonotype was counted a few times. The chain recombines TRBV5-1 with TRBJ2-5, with D uncertain. V shed 1 base and J shed 6 bases, with 10 bases lying between them. CDR3 size: 13 residues. The germline CDR1 and CDR2 sequences are SGHRS and YFSETQ. This CDR3 reads CASSLTTLQTQYF. The CDR3 DNA reads TGCGCCAGCAGCTTGACCACACTACAGACCCAGTACTTC.

This clonotype was counted a few times. The chain uses TRBV18 and TRBJ2-4; D possibly corresponds to TRBD2 (5 bases). Germline CDR1 KGHSH, CDR2 LQKENI. The CDR3 sequence is 14 residues long. Trimming removed 0 bases at V and 7 bases at J, with 10 bases between. CDR3 sequence reads: CASSPPSTGNIQYF. The CDR3 DNA follows: TGTGCCAGCTCACCACCTTCGACGGGGAACATTCAGTACTTC.

As to this clonotype: Mismatch with germline at one junction end may stem from a read error. The genes are TRBV5-1 and TRBJ2-7, with D tentatively TRBD2 (6 bases). The CDR3 sequence is 13 residues long. CDR1 is SGHRS, CDR2 YFSETQ, per germline. The CDR3 DNA reads TGCGCCAGCAGCTTTTATAGCGGCTACGAGGAGTACTTC. Its protein product is CASSFYSGYEEYF.

This clonotype was picked up a small number of times. This chain uses TRBV10-1 with TRBJ2-1; weak D call: TRBD1 (6 bases). The ends were cut back, 2 bases at V and 2 bases at J, with 10 bases in the middle. Germline CDR1 and CDR2: WNHNN and SYGVQD (reference sequence). The length of the CDR3 is 15 residues. CDR3 DNA sequence: TGCGCCAGCAGTGAGATTGCAGGGGCCTACAATGAGCAGTTCTTC. This sequence encodes CASSEIAGAYNEQFF.

Only a few counts were recorded for this clonotype. V is TRBV9 and J is TRBJ2-3; D is possibly TRBD2 (6 bases). Germline lookup yields CDR1 SGDLS and CDR2 YYNGEE. The CDR3 is 14 residues long. The V gene lost 0 bases and the J gene lost 4 bases, with 9 bases spanning the gap. The CDR3 here is CASSVEGGSDTQYF. The CDR3 DNA follows: TGTGCCAGCAGCGTAGAGGGAGGTTCAGATACGCAGTATTTT. Variable domain in full (rest from reference TRBV9 and TRBJ2-3): DSGVTQTPKHLITATGQRVTLRCSPRSGDLSVYWYQQSLDQGLQFLIQYYNGEERAKGNILERFSAQQFPDLHSELNLSSLELGDSALYFCASSVEGGSDTQYFGPGTRLTVL.

The chain recombines TRBV11-2 with TRBJ2-1, with 7 nucleotides matching TRBD2. This CDR3 contains 18 residues. V lost 4 bases, J lost 0 bases, and 12 bases stayed unmatched. Germline CDR1 is SGHAT and CDR2 is FQNNGV. CDR3 amino acids: CASSSRQERGSSYNEQFF. The CDR3, as DNA: TGTGCCAGCAGCTCCCGACAAGAGCGGGGAAGCTCCTACAATGAGCAGTTCTTC.

The table lists this clonotype with many counts. The rearrangement links TRBV6-2 or TRBV6-3 to TRBJ2-2; D is tentatively TRBD1 or TRBD2 (5 bases each). Looked up from germline, CDR1 is MNHEY and CDR2 is SVGEGT. V was pared by 8 bases and J by 6 bases, with 16 bases between. The CDR3 extends over 14 amino acids. CDR3 loop: CASSRDVHPGELFF. The CDR3 bases are TGTGCCAGCTCAAGGGACGTCCACCCCGGGGAGCTGTTTTTT.

This clonotype was detected a few times. The rearrangement uses TRBV15 and TRBJ2-1, with D maybe TRBD2 (7 bases). The CDR3 consists of 15 residues. The ends were cut back, 1 base at V and 2 bases at J, with 9 bases in the middle. Per the germline V gene, CDR1 is LNHNV and CDR2 is YYDKDF (reference sequence). The CDR3: CATSRGGGPYNEQFF. The CDR3 nucleotides read TGTGCCACCAGCAGAGGGGGGGGCCCCTACAATGAGCAGTTCTTC.

V and J are TRBV20-1 and TRBJ2-7; D is uncertain. The CDR3 runs to 13 residues. Germline loops: CDR1 DFQATT, CDR2 SNEGSKA (reference sequence). Between the trimmed V and J ends, which lost 2 bases and 0 bases, there was a span of 8 bases. CDR3 in amino acids: CSARYSYSYEQYF. The CDR3 DNA is TGCAGTGCTAGATACTCCTACTCCTACGAGCAGTACTTC.

This clonotype was recorded at least ten times. The chain recombines TRBV3-1 with TRBJ1-5; D call uncertain. In germline, CDR1 is LGHDT, CDR2 YNNKEL (reference sequence). This CDR3 spans 14 amino acids. V was shortened by 1 base and J by 3 bases, with 7 bases between the two germline ends. This CDR3 reads CASSQGRYNQPQHF. CDR3 DNA sequence: TGTGCCAGCAGCCAAGGACGGTACAATCAGCCCCAGCATTTT.

This clonotype came up a few times. The chain employs TRBV29-1 and TRBJ2-2; TRBD2 matches 10 bases. Germline CDR1 and CDR2: SQVTM and ANQGSEA. The CDR3 is 17 residues long. J gave up 7 bases and V 6 bases, and 17 bases lay outside the gene matches. The CDR3 DNA sequence: TGCAGCGTACGAAGGACCGCCGGGACTAGCGACGGCGGGGAGCTGTTTTTT. It is translated as CSVRRTAGTSDGGELFF.

The chain links TRBV19 to TRBJ2-5; 9 bases align to TRBD2. Unmatched junction bases numbered 15, after V lost 4 bases and J lost 0 bases. There are 19 residues in the CDR3. Germline V gene data show CDR1 as LNHDA and CDR2 as SQIVND (reference sequence). In DNA form, the CDR3 reads TGTGCCAGTAGTAAACGCGGGCCTAGCGGGAAAAAATACCAAGAGACCCAGTACTTC. Translated, it gives CASSKRGPSGKKYQETQYF.